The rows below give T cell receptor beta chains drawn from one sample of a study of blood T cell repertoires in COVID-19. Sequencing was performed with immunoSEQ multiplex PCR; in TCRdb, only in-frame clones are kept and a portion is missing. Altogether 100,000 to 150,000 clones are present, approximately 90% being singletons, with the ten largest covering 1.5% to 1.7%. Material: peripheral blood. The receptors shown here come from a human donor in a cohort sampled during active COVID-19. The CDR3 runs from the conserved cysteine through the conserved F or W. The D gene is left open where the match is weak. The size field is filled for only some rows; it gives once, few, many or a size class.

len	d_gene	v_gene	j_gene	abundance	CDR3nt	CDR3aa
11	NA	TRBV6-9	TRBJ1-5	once	TGTGCCAGCAGTTACTTCCAGCCCCAGCATTTT	CASSYFQPQHF
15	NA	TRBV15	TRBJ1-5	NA	TGTGCCACCAGCAGAGATCCGCGTAATAATCAGCCCCAGCATTTT	CATSRDPRNNQPQHF
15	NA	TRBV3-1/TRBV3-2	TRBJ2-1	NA	TGTGCCAGCAGCCAAGATGGGGGGATCTACAATGAGCAGTTCTTC	CASSQDGGIYNEQFF
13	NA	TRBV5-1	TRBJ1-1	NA	TGCGCCAGCCGAACAGATATGAACACTGAAGCTTTCTTT	CASRTDMNTEAFF
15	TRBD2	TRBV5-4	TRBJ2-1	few	TGTGCCAGCAGCTTCACTAGCGAGCCCTACAATGAGCAGTTCTTC	CASSFTSEPYNEQFF
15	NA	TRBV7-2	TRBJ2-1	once	TGTGCCAGCAGCTTATCGGGAAGGGCGGGGAATGAGCAGTTCTTC	CASSLSGRAGNEQFF
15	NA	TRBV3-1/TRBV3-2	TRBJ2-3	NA	TGTGCCAGCAGCCAAGTGACAGGAGTTACAGATACGCAGTATTTT	CASSQVTGVTDTQYF
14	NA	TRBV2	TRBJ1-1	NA	TGTGCCAGCAGTGAGCGACACACAAACACTGAAGCTTTCTTT	CASSERHTNTEAFF
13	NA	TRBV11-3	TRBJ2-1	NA	TGTGCCAGCAGCGATCTAGCGTACAATGAGCAGTTCTTC	CASSDLAYNEQFF
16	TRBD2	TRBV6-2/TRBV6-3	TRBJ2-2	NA	TGTGCCAGCAGTTACCGGCTGGCGGGAGATGACGGGGAGCTGTTTTTT	CASSYRLAGDDGELFF
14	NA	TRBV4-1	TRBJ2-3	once	TGCGCCAGCAGCCAAGAGGGGGGTACAGATACGCAGTATTTT	CASSQEGGTDTQYF
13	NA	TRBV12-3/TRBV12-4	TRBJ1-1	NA	TGTGCCAGCAGTTTATCGGGATGGGGTGAAGCTTTCTTT	CASSLSGWGEAFF
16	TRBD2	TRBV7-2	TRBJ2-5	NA	TGTGCCAGCAGCCGCCTTGAGGGACTAGCTCAAGAGACCCAGTACTTC	CASSRLEGLAQETQYF
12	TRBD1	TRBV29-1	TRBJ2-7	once	TGCAGCGTTGTAACAGGGGTTTACGAGCAGTACTTC	CSVVTGVYEQYF
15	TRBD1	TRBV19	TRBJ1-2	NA	TGTGCCAGTAGTATAGGACCAGGGGGCGTCTATGGCTACACCTTC	CASSIGPGGVYGYTF
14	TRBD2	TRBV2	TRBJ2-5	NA	TGTGCCAGCAGTTCAGCGGGGGTGGGAGAGACCCAGTACTTC	CASSSAGVGETQYF